Presented here are 22 T cell receptor beta chains from one specimen sequenced in a study of identical twins. TCRdb re-called the 5' RACE reads with MiXCR, one entry per CDR3 protein. The repertoire holds about 200,000 distinct CDR3 sequences, with around 6.8% as singletons. These data were also reused for a study on yellow fever vaccine responses in identical twins.

The sample taken for sequencing was memory (CD45RO+) T cells sorted from blood. These receptors all stem from a woman aged 18-35 years in good health.

This clonotype was found many times. The chain is built from TRBV7-8 and TRBJ1-4; the D is unclear. This CDR3 is built from 16 residues. V was cut by 1 base and J by 4 bases, with 13 bases left in between. The germline CDR1 and CDR2 sequences are SGHVS and FQNEAQ. DNA of the CDR3: TGTGCCAGCAGCTTAGAGATTGGGCCGGATAATGAAAAACTGTTTTTT. Translated, it gives CASSLEIGPDNEKLFF.

This clonotype was seen a few times. This chain uses TRBV6-1 with TRBJ2-4; tentative D call: TRBD1 (6 bases). Trimming took off 3 bases at V and 1 base at J, with 10 bases between the two ends. The CDR3 contains 15 residues. Per germline, CDR1 MNHNS and CDR2 SASEGT. The CDR3 is CASSDRGLAKNIQYF. DNA of the CDR3: TGTGCCAGCAGTGACAGGGGCTTGGCCAAAAACATTCAGTACTTC.

This clonotype was observed a handful of times. The V call is TRBV28, the J call TRBJ2-7, with 8 positions matching TRBD1. J lost 4 bases, V lost 8 bases, and 13 bases had no gene match. Germline CDR1 is MDHEN and CDR2 is SYDVKM. The CDR3 extends over 15 amino acids. The CDR3 DNA sequence: TGTGCCAGCGGACAGACCGGGACAGGACTATACGAGCAGTACTTC. Protein product: CASGQTGTGLYEQYF.

This clonotype was seen at least ten times. This chain joins TRBV28 and TRBJ2-2; 13 nucleotides align to TRBD2. The germline gives CDR1 MDHEN, CDR2 SYDVKM. Trimming removed 4 bases from V and 1 base from J; junction bases left unmatched: 6. CDR3 length: 18 residues. CDR3 DNA: TGTGCCAGCAGTTCATCGACTAGCGGGAGGTTGAACACCGGGGAGCTGTTTTTT. Its translation is CASSSSTSGRLNTGELFF.

This clonotype was seen only a few times. The chain recombines TRBV15 with TRBJ2-1; 8 nucleotides line up with TRBD2. CDR1 and CDR2 from the germline V gene are LNHNV and YYDKDF (reference sequence). The V segment lost 2 bases and the J segment 3 bases; nucleotides outside the gene matches: 18. There are 20 residues in the CDR3. The CDR3 region has the DNA TGTGCCACCAGCAGAAGAACCCAAAGTCGTAGCGGGGAGAGCTACAATGAGCAGTTCTTC. It is translated as CATSRRTQSRSGESYNEQFF.

This clonotype has a handful of counts. Its ends do not fully match the called genes, so a read error is possible. The chain combines TRBV4-2 with TRBJ2-3, with TRBD2 matching 9 bases. There are 15 residues in the CDR3. Germline V CDR1 and CDR2: LGHNA, YNFKEQ. The CDR3 nucleotides read TGTGCCAGCAGCCAAGAGACTGTAGCGGGAGCCGTTCTGGATTTT. Encoded protein: CASSQETVAGAVLDF.

This clonotype was seen a handful of times. This sequence joins TRBV10-1 and TRBJ2-2, with no clear D. This CDR3 region has 14 residues. V shed 2 bases and J shed 7 bases, with 11 bases lying between them. Germline V gives CDR1 WNHNN, CDR2 SYGVQD (reference sequence). In nucleotides, the CDR3 is TGCGCCAGCAGTGAGAACCCCCGGAACGGGGAGCTGTTTTTT. Residues: CASSENPRNGELFF.

This clonotype was counted between two and nine times. The chain recombines TRBV20-1 with TRBJ2-7, with D hard to call. The CDR3 covers 11 residues. Trimming took 3 bases from V and 7 from J, leaving 10 bases between them. Germline assignment: CDR1 DFQATT and CDR2 SNEGSKA (reference sequence). CDR3 protein: CSASPSMEQYF. The CDR3 DNA follows: TGCAGTGCTAGCCCGTCGATGGAGCAGTACTTC.

This clonotype turned up a few times. V is TRBV27 and J is TRBJ2-7; 7 bases map to TRBD1. V lost 3 bases to trimming and J lost 11 bases; unmatched junction nucleotides: 4. The CDR3 length is 11 residues. Germline V gene lookup returns CDR1 MNHEY and CDR2 SMNVEV (reference sequence). DNA for the CDR3: TGTGCCAGCAGTTTGAGGGACAGAGAGTACTTC. Translation: CASSLRDREYF.

This clonotype was detected many times. The chain combines TRBV29-1 with TRBJ2-3; D possibly corresponds to TRBD1 (5 bases). CDR1 is SQVTM, CDR2 ANQGSEA, per germline. The V and J ends lost 4 bases and 1 base respectively, with 12 bases between them. The CDR3 contains 14 residues. CDR3 protein: CSVAGYIGTDTQYF. The DNA for the CDR3 is TGCAGCGTTGCAGGGTATATTGGCACAGATACGCAGTATTTT.

This clonotype was counted between two and nine times. V usage is TRBV28 and J usage is TRBJ2-3, with TRBD2 matching 11 bases. The trim removed 5 bases at V and 6 bases at J, leaving 10 bases unmatched. This CDR3 is built from 16 residues. Germline loops: CDR1 MDHEN, CDR2 SYDVKM. The CDR3 protein is CASSRTSGGGLDTQYF. CDR3 bases: TGTGCCAGCAGTCGTACTAGCGGGGGCGGGTTGGATACGCAGTATTTT.

This clonotype was seen only a few times. The chain uses TRBV20-1 and TRBJ2-1; the match to TRBD2 covers 8 bases. The CDR3 is 14 residues long. Trimming took 3 bases from V and 5 from J; bases not matched to a gene: 6. Germline V CDR1 and CDR2: DFQATT, SNEGSKA (reference sequence). The DNA of the CDR3 is TGCAGTGCTAGCGGGAGGGCTAAAGACAATGAGCAGTTCTTC. Encoded protein: CSASGRAKDNEQFF.

There are a few counts of this clonotype. The chain carries TRBV18 and TRBJ2-2, with D possibly being TRBD1 (5 bases). Germline V lookup: CDR1 KGHSH, CDR2 LQKENI. This CDR3 has 15 amino acids. Trimming pared 2 bases from V and 5 bases from J, leaving 12 bases between. The CDR3 nucleotides are TGTGCCAGCTCACCAATAGGGGCGCGGACCGGGGAGCTGTTTTTT. Its protein is CASSPIGARTGELFF.

The chain links TRBV4-3 to TRBJ2-2; 13 nucleotides match TRBD2. The CDR3 is 17 amino acids. Germline V gives CDR1 LGHNA, CDR2 YSLEER. V shed 4 bases, J shed 0 bases, and the junction held 2 bases outside the gene matches. The CDR3 reads CASSRTSGSPNTGELFF. The CDR3 DNA reads as TGCGCCAGCAGCCGGACTAGCGGGAGCCCGAACACCGGGGAGCTGTTTTTT.

The table lists this clonotype with many counts. The V gene is TRBV5-1, the J gene TRBJ2-1; 7 positions match TRBD1. Germline-derived CDR1 and CDR2 are SGHRS and YFSETQ. With V trimmed by 4 bases and J by 1 base, 2 bases remained unmatched. CDR3 length equals 14 residues. CDR3 protein: CASSMGQSYNEQFF. For the CDR3, the DNA is TGCGCCAGCAGCATGGGACAGTCCTACAATGAGCAGTTCTTC.

This clonotype was counted many times. The J gene is TRBJ2-7, the V gene TRBV29-1; TRBD1 matches at 9 bases. This CDR3 has 12 residues. V lost 6 bases to trimming and J lost 5 bases; unmatched junction nucleotides: 5. Germline V gene sequence: CDR1 SQVTM, CDR2 ANQGSEA. CDR3 DNA sequence: TGCAGCGTGAACCGGGACAGGGACGAGCAGTACTTC. Encoded protein: CSVNRDRDEQYF.

The chain uses TRBV28 and TRBJ1-1, with no clear D. The germline V gene has CDR1 MDHEN and CDR2 SYDVKM. V shed 7 bases and J shed 6 bases, with 18 bases lying between them. The CDR3 runs 14 residues. CDR3 nucleotides: TGTGCCAGCATTACATTAGGGAACCTCCCTGAAGCTTTCTTT. This codes for CASITLGNLPEAFF.

This clonotype was seen many times. V and J are TRBV28 and TRBJ2-1, with D perhaps matching TRBD2 (5 bases). CDR3 length: 13 residues. V shed 8 bases and J shed 8 bases, with 16 bases lying between them. Germline CDR1 MDHEN, CDR2 SYDVKM. In DNA form, the CDR3 reads TGTGCCAGCGGGGAGCAGGCTAGGGATGAGCAGTTCTTC. Translation: CASGEQARDEQFF.

This clonotype was counted only a few times. The chain uses TRBV5-1 and TRBJ1-1, with D hard to call. CDR3 size: 13 residues. Germline lookup yields CDR1 SGHRS and CDR2 YFSETQ. Trimming stripped 3 bases from V and 2 bases from J, with 8 bases between. For the CDR3, the DNA is TGCGCCAGCAGCTCTGGGATCAACACTGAAGCTTTCTTT. This codes for CASSSGINTEAFF.

The sample holds a few counts of this clonotype. V usage is TRBV7-2 and J usage is TRBJ2-3; 8 nucleotides line up with TRBD1. CDR1 and CDR2 from the germline V gene are SGHTA and FQGNSA. The CDR3 extends over 14 amino acids. Unmatched junction bases numbered 9, after V lost 8 bases and J lost 5 bases. CDR3 bases: TGTGCCAGCGGAATGGACAGGGTGAAAGATACGCAGTATTTT. Its protein product is CASGMDRVKDTQYF. The full variable domain, in which reference TRBV7-2 and TRBJ2-3 provide the parts outside the CDR3, is GAGVSQSPSNKVTEKGKDVELRCDPISGHTALYWYRQSLGQGLEFLIYFQGNSAPDKSGLPSDRFSAERTGGSVSTLTIQRTQQEDSAVYLCASGMDRVKDTQYFGPGTRLTVL.

This clonotype was seen at least ten times. The chain couples TRBV20-1 to TRBJ1-1; D not resolved. Trimming shortened V by 0 bases and J by 7 bases, and 9 bases separated the two germline ends. CDR1 and CDR2 (germline): DFQATT, SNEGSKA (reference sequence). The CDR3 is 12 residues long. The CDR3 DNA reads as TGCAGTGCTAGAGATCGCGGGCATGAAGCTTTCTTT. Protein product: CSARDRGHEAFF.

Only a few counts were recorded for this clonotype. This chain connects TRBV29-1 to TRBJ2-2; TRBD2 might be the D (5 bases). CDR1 and CDR2 (germline): SQVTM, ANQGSEA. The V end lost 0 bases, the J end lost 7 bases, and 15 bases lay between the germline ends. The CDR3 covers 15 residues. The CDR3 coding sequence is TGCAGCGTTGAAGATCTCGCGGGCCCGCTCGGGGAGCTGTTTTTT. It yields the protein CSVEDLAGPLGELFF.